The rows below give T cell receptor beta chains drawn from one sample of a study of blood T cell repertoires in COVID-19. Sequenced by immunoSEQ multiplex PCR; TCRdb stores in-frame clones only, minus some. The table has under 30,000 clones, 86% seen once; the top ten hold 4% to 6%. Sample: peripheral blood. The source is a man aged 50 or older with active COVID-19. CDR3s include the opening cysteine and the closing phenylalanine or tryptophan. Each record gives: V gene, CDR3 protein.

v_gene: TRBV19; CDR3aa: CASTDRPSNQPQHF
v_gene: TRBV6-4; CDR3aa: CASSELAGATGELFF
v_gene: TRBV7-2; CDR3aa: CASSTRDRGNEQFF
v_gene: TRBV19; CDR3aa: CARQGDLRTEAFF
v_gene: TRBV4-1; CDR3aa: CASSRGQVGTYEQYF
v_gene: TRBV4-1; CDR3aa: CASSQDQFGGGGEDTQYF
v_gene: TRBV11-2; CDR3aa: CASSPIKGIDGYTF
v_gene: TRBV7-2; CDR3aa: CASSLTSAGYYGYTF
v_gene: TRBV15; CDR3aa: CATSRGSATDIKLERSNQPQHF
v_gene: TRBV5-6; CDR3aa: CASSLTGTANQPQHF
v_gene: TRBV5-5; CDR3aa: CASSFGGFGELFF